The clone carrying this T cell receptor beta chain was found once. The antigen remains undetermined. Profiling relied on immunoSEQ multiplex PCR, and the TCRdb table lists in-frame clones only, not all of them. The profile covers 65,000 to 80,000 clones, with 65% to 90% appearing a single time and 1.9% taken by the ten largest. Germline-derived CDR1 and CDR2 are DFQATT and SNEGSKA (reference sequence). Trimming took off 6 bases at V and 1 base at J, with 6 bases between the two ends. This CDR3 has 11 amino acids. The data stem from a study of OX40 agonist ivuxolimab in advanced cancers. About the research overall: Clinicians treated patients with ivuxolimab, an agonistic anti-OX40 (CD134) antibody.

Points from the study as a whole: CD8+ T cells were the subset that, on average, had more expanded clones than CD4+.

This TCR was recovered from an adult with an advanced solid tumor such as melanoma, head and neck, liver or kidney cancer. Sequencing used CD4+ or CD8+ T cells sorted from blood, obtained in a trial of the OX40 agonist ivuxolimab. The chain combines TRBV20-1 with TRBJ2-5; D remains ambiguous. CDR3: CSAEFQETQYF. The CDR3 coding sequence is TGCAGTGCAGAGTTCCAAGAGACCCAGTACTTC.